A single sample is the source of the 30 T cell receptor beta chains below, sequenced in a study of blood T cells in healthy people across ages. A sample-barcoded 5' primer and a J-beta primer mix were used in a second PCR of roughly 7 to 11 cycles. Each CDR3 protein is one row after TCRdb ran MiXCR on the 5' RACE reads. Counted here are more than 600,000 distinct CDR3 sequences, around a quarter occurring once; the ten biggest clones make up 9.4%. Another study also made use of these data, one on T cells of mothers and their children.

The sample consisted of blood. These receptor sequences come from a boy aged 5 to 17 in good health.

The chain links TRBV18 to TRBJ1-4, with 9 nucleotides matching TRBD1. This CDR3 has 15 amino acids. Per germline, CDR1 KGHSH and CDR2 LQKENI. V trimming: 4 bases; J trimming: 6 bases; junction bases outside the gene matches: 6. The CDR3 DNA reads TGTGCCAGCTCACTAACAGGGGGCGCGGATGAAAAACTGTTTTTT. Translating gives CASSLTGGADEKLFF.

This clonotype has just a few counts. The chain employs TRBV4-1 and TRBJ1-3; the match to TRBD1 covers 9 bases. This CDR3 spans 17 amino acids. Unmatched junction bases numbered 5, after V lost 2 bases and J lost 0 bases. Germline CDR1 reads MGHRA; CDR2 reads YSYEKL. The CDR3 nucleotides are TGCGCCAGCAGCCAATCGACAGGGGGTCCCTCTGGAAACACCATATATTTT. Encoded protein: CASSQSTGGPSGNTIYF.

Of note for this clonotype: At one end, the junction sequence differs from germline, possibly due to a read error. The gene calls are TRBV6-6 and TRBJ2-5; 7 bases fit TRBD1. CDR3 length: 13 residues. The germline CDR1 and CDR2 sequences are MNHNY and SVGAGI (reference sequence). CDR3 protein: CASKRTGALGSFF. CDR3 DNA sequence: TGTGCCAGCAAGCGGACAGGAGCTTTGGGATCGTTCTTC.

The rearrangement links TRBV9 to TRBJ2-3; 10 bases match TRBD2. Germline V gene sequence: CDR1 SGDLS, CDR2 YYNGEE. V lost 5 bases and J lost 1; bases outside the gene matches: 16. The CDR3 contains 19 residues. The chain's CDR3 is CASRGRTSGVRIRTDTQYF. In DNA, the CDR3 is TGTGCCAGCAGGGGACGCACTAGCGGGGTGAGGATACGCACAGATACGCAGTATTTT.

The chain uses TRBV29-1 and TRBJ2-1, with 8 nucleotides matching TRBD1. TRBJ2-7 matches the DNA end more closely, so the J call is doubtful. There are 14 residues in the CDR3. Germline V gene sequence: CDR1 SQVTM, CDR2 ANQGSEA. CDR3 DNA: TGCAGCGTTCGGTCCCAGGGGGCCATCAACGAGCAGTACTTC. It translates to CSVRSQGAINEQYF.

The CDR3 DNA sequence: TGCAGTGCTAGCAGGGCGGGAGTATCAGATACGCAGTATTTT. Its protein product is CSASRAGVSDTQYF. This chain connects TRBV20-1 to TRBJ2-3; 7 bases agree with TRBD2. CDR1 is DFQATT and CDR2 is SNEGSKA in the germline V gene (reference sequence). V gave up 3 bases and J gave up 4 bases; unmatched junction bases: 7. This CDR3 has 14 residues.

The CDR3 region is CASSLALDRSETQYF. CDR3 bases: TGTGCCAGCAGCTTAGCGTTGGACAGGTCAGAGACCCAGTACTTC. This chain uses TRBV11-1 with TRBJ2-5, with TRBD1 matching over 7 bases. This CDR3 has 15 amino acids. CDR1 SGHAT and CDR2 FQDESV come from the germline V gene (reference sequence). J was trimmed by 4 bases and V by 0 bases; bases with no gene match: 5. Filled out from reference TRBV11-1 and TRBJ2-5, the complete variable domain reads EAEVAQSPRYKITEKSQAVAFWCDPISGHATLYWYRQILGQGPELLVQFQDESVVDDSQLPKDRFSAERLKGVDSTLKIQPAELGDSAMYLCASSLALDRSETQYFGPGTRLLVL.

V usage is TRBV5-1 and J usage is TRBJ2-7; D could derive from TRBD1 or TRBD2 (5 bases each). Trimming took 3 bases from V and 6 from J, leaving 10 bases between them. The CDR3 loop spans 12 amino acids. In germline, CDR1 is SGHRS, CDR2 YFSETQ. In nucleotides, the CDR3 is TGCGCCAGCAGCTGGGGGAACGGCGAGCAGTACTTC. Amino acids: CASSWGNGEQYF.

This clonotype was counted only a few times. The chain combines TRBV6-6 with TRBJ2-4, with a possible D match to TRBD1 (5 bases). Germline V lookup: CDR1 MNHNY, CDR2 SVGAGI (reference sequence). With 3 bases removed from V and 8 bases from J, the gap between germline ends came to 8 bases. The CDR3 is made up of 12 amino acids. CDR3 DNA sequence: TGTGCCAGCAGTTATGCAGGGTACATTCAGTACTTC. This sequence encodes CASSYAGYIQYF.

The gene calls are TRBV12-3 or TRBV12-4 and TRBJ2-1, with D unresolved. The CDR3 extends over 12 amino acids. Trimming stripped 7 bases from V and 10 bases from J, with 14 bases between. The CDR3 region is CASTDLGKEQFF. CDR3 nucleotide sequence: TGTGCCAGCACCGACCTAGGGAAAGAGCAGTTCTTC.

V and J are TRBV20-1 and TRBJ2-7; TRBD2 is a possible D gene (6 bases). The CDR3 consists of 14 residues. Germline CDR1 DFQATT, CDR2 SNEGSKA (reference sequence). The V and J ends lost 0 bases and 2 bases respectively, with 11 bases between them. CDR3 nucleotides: TGCAGTGCTAGAGAGGCAGGGAGGACCTACGAGCAGTACTTC. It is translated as CSAREAGRTYEQYF.

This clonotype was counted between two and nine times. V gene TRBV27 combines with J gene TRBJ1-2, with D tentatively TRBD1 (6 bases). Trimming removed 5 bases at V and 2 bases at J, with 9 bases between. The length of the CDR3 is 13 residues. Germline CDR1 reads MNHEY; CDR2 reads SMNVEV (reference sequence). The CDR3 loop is CASSRTVNYGYTF. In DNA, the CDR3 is TGTGCCAGCAGTCGGACAGTCAACTATGGCTACACCTTC.

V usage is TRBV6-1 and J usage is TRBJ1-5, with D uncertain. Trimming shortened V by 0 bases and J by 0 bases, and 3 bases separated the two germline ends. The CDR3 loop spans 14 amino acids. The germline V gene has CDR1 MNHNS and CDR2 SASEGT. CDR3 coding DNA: TGTGCCAGCAGTGAAGCCACTAGCAATCAGCCCCAGCATTTT. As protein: CASSEATSNQPQHF.

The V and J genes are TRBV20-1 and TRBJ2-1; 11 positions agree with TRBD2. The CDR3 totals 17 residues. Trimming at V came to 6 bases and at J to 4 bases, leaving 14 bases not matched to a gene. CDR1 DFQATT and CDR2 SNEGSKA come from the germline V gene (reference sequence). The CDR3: CSARPSGRSLKYNEQFF. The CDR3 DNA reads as TGCAGTGCGCGGCCTAGCGGGAGGAGCTTAAAGTACAATGAGCAGTTCTTC.

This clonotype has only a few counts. DNA of the CDR3: TGCAGTGCTAGAGATCTAGGGCTTAACACCGGGGAGCTGTTTTTT. Protein product: CSARDLGLNTGELFF. The chain has TRBV20-1 and TRBJ2-2; D call uncertain. V lost 0 bases and J 2 bases, leaving 10 bases between the germline ends. Germline V lookup: CDR1 DFQATT, CDR2 SNEGSKA (reference sequence). The CDR3 covers 15 residues.

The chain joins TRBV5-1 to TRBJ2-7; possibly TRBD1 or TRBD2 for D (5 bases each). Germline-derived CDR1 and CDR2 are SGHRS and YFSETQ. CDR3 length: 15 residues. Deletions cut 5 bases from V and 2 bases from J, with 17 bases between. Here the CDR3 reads CASRGTGTRTYEQYF. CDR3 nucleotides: TGCGCCAGCAGGGGCACCGGGACCCGAACCTACGAGCAGTACTTC. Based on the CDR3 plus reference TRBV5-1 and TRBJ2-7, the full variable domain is KAGVTQTPRYLIKTRGQQVTLSCSPISGHRSVSWYQQTPGQGLQFLFEYFSETQRNKGNFPGRFSGRQFSNSRSEMNVSTLELGDSALYLCASRGTGTRTYEQYFGPGTRLTVT.

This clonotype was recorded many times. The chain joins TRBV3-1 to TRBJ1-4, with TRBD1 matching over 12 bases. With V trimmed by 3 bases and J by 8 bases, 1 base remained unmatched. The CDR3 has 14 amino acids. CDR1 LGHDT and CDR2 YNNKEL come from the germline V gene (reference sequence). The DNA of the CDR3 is TGTGCCAGCAGCCATGGGACAGGGGGCGAAAAACTGTTTTTT. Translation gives CASSHGTGGEKLFF.

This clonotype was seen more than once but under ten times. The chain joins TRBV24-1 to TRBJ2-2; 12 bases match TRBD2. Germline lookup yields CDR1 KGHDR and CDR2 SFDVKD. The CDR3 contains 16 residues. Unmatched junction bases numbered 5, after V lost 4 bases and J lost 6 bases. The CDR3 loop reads CATSEPSSGGAGELFF. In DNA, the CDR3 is TGTGCCACCAGTGAACCTTCTAGCGGGGGGGCCGGGGAGCTGTTTTTT.

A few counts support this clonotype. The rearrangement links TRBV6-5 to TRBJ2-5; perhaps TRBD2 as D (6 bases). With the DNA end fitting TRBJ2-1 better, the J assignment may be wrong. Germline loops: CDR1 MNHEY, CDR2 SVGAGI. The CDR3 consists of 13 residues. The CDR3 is CASRGDSPNEQFF. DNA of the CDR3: TGTGCCAGCAGGGGGGACTCGCCCAATGAGCAGTTCTTC.

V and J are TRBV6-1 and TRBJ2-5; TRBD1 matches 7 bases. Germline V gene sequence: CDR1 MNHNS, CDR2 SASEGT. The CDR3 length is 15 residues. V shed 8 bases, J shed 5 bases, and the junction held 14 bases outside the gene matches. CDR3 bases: TGTGCCAGCCTCCTAGTACAGGGGTTGTATGAGACCCAGTACTTC. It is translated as CASLLVQGLYETQYF.

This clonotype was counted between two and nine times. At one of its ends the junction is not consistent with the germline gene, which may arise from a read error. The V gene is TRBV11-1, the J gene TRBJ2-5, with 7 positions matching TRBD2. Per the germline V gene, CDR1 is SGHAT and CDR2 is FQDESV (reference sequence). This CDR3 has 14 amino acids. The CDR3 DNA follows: TGTGCCAGCAGCTTAGAGACTAGCCAAGTGACCCAGTACTTC. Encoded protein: CASSLETSQVTQYF.

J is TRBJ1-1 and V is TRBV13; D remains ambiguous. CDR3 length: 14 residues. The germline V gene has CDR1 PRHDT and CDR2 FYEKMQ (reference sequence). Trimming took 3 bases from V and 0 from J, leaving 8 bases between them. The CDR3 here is CASSFNSVNTEAFF. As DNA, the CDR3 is TGTGCCAGCAGCTTTAACAGCGTGAACACTGAAGCTTTCTTT.

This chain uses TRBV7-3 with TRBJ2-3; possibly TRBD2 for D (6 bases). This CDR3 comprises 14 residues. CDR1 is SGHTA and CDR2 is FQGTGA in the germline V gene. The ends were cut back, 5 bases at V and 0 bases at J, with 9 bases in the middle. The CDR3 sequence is CASSISGSTDTQYF. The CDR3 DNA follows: TGTGCCAGCAGCATTAGCGGTAGCACAGATACGCAGTATTTT.

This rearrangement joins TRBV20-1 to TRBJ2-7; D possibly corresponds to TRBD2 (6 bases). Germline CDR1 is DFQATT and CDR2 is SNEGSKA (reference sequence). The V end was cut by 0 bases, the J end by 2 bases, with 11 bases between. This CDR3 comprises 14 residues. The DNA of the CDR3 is TGCAGTGCTAGAGAGACTAGTGAGCCCTACGAGCAGTACTTC. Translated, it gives CSARETSEPYEQYF.

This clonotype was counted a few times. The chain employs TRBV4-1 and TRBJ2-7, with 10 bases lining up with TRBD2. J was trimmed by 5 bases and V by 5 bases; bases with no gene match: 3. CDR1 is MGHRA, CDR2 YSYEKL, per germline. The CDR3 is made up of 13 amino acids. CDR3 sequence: CASSRLAGDEQYF. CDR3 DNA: TGCGCCAGCAGCAGGCTAGCGGGAGACGAGCAGTACTTC.

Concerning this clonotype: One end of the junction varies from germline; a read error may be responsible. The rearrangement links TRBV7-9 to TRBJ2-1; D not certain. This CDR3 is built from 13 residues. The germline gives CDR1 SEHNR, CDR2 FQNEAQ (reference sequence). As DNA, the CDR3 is TGTGCCGGCAGCATCTCTGCTCCCAATGAGCAGTTCTTC. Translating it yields CAGSISAPNEQFF.

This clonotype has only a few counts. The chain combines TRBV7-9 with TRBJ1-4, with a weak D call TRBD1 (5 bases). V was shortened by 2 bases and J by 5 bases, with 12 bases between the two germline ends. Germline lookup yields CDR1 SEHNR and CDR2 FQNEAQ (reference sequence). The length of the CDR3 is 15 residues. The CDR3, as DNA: TGTGCCAGCAGCTTATTGGGGGGGATAAATGAAAAACTGTTTTTT. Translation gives CASSLLGGINEKLFF.

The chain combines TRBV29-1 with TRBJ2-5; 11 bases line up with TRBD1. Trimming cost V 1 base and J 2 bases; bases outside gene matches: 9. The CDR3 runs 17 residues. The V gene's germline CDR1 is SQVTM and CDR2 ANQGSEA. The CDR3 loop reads CSVEAWTGGSWQETQYF. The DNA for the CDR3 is TGCAGCGTTGAAGCCTGGACAGGGGGCAGTTGGCAAGAGACCCAGTACTTC.

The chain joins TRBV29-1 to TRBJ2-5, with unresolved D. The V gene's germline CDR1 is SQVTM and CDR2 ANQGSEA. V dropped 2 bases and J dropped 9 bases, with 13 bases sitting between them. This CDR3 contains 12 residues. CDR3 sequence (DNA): TGCAGCGTTGAATCTGAAAGAGACTCCCAGTACTTC. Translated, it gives CSVESERDSQYF.

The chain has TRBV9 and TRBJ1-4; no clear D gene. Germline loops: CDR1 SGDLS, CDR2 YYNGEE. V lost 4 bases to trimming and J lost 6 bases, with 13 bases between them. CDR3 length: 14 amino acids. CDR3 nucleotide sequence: TGTGCCAGCAGCTTCGGTCCAGATGATGAAAAACTGTTTTTT. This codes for CASSFGPDDEKLFF.